What follows is one TCR beta chain and its context. V was pared by 5 bases and J by 0 bases, with 16 bases between. CDR1 is MGHRA and CDR2 is YSYEKL in the germline V gene. The CDR3 contains 17 residues. This specimen comes from a study of blood T cell repertoires in COVID-19. Study details: The United States, Italy and Spain supplied acute and convalescent COVID-19 samples. From T cells, B-cell-depleted T cells, or PBMCs came the material, which was cDNA or gDNA.

Authors' data handling: Estimation of nucleated cell counts was performed using reference gene primer amplification. Clones were sequenced by immunoSEQ multiplex PCR, and TCRdb holds only the in-frame ones, with some missing. D and trimming were read from the DNA, whereas the V and J calls and clone size are those reported in that table. The top ten clones hold approximately 4% of a sample with roughly 250,000 clones, under 85% of them seen once. The sequenced sample consisted of peripheral blood. J is TRBJ1-4 and V is TRBV4-1; weak D call: TRBD1 (5 bases). This receptor was identified in a woman between 35 and 50 years old with active or convalescent COVID-19. The CDR3 region is CASSSHLGAATNEKLFF. The DNA of the CDR3 is TGCGCCAGCAGCTCCCATTTAGGGGCGGCAACTAATGAAAAACTGTTTTTT.